This TCR beta chain came from a study of OX40 agonist ivuxolimab in advanced cancers. The cohort excluded patients with autoimmune disease history or systemic immunosuppression. Method: immunoSEQ multiplex PCR; TCRdb's copy keeps in-frame clones and lacks some. The table has 65,000 to 85,000 clones, 92% seen once. The receptor was isolated from an adult with an advanced solid tumor such as melanoma, head and neck, liver or kidney cancer. The sequencing here drew on CD4+ or CD8+ T cells sorted from blood, taken in a trial of the OX40 agonist ivuxolimab.

CDR3: CASSIVWNTEAFF. CDR3 coding DNA: TGTGCCAGTAGTATAGTATGGAACACTGAAGCTTTCTTT. The chain combines TRBV19 with TRBJ1-1; D is undetermined. Germline loops: CDR1 LNHDA, CDR2 SQIVND (reference sequence). The CDR3 has 13 amino acids. Deletions cut 1 base from V and 1 base from J, with 4 bases between.